The 18 T cell receptor beta chains listed next were all sequenced from one sample in a study of beta chain features in type 1 diabetes. Expressed TCRB transcripts were sequenced because the isolated RNA had all been reverse transcribed beforehand. The assay was immunoSEQ multiplex PCR, and TCRdb's table has in-frame clones only and misses some. The sample contains 200,000 to 300,000 clones, 13% to 15% of which appear only once. The specimen sequenced was naive CD4+ T cells from blood. All receptors come from a woman between 35 and 50 years old in good health.

This chain uses TRBV4-3 with TRBJ2-2; 7 positions agree with TRBD2. V was pared by 4 bases and J by 0 bases, with 8 bases of the junction left unmatched. The germline gives CDR1 LGHNA, CDR2 YSLEER. The CDR3 is 17 residues long. The CDR3 region is CASSRLRSGANTGELFF. Written as DNA, the CDR3 is TGCGCCAGCAGCCGGTTACGAAGCGGGGCGAACACCGGGGAGCTGTTTTTT.

This clone was observed at least ten times. CDR3 loop: CASRGQENNEQFF. CDR3 DNA sequence: TGTGCCAGCAGAGGACAGGAAAACAATGAGCAGTTCTTC. The chain links TRBV7-2 to TRBJ2-1; TRBD1 matches at 7 bases. Germline V gene lookup returns CDR1 SGHTA and CDR2 FQGNSA. This CDR3 has 13 residues. The ends lost 6 bases at V and 5 bases at J; junction bases unmatched: 4.

V gene TRBV25-1 combines with J gene TRBJ1-1, with D maybe TRBD1 (6 bases). Germline V gene sequence: CDR1 MGHDK, CDR2 SYGVNS. This CDR3 contains 15 residues. Deletions cut 7 bases from V and 0 bases from J, with 15 bases between. CDR3 loop: CASTLTGTVNTEAFF. The DNA for the CDR3 is TGTGCCAGCACGCTAACAGGGACCGTGAACACTGAAGCTTTCTTT.

The chain is built from TRBV5-1 and TRBJ2-1, with TRBD1 matching over 11 bases. The CDR3 runs to 17 residues. From germline, CDR1 is SGHRS and CDR2 YFSETQ. V was clipped by 4 bases and J by 4 bases; unmatched bases: 10. CDR3 sequence (DNA): TGCGCCAGCAGCCCATCGGGGGGGACAGGGGGTTACAATGAGCAGTTCTTC. Translated, it gives CASSPSGGTGGYNEQFF.

This clone came up a few times. The V and J genes are TRBV13 and TRBJ2-7; D uncertain. V was clipped by 3 bases and J by 0 bases, with 9 bases between them. The CDR3 length is 14 residues. In germline, CDR1 is PRHDT, CDR2 FYEKMQ (reference sequence). The CDR3 loop reads CASSFSPNSYEQYF. Written as DNA, the CDR3 is TGTGCCAGCAGCTTCTCGCCTAACTCCTACGAGCAGTACTTC.

CDR3 DNA sequence: TGTGCCAGCAGGGAGGACGGACGAGAAGGGGGCTACACCTTC. Translation gives CASREDGREGGYTF. This chain uses TRBV6-1 with TRBJ1-2; no reliable D call. The germline V and J ends were trimmed by 6 bases and 8 bases, with 19 bases remaining between them. The CDR3 has 14 amino acids. Germline V CDR1 and CDR2: MNHNS, SASEGT.

This clone appeared a few times. The V gene is TRBV6-5, the J gene TRBJ2-1, with TRBD1 identical over 10 bases. CDR1 MNHEY and CDR2 SVGAGI come from the germline V gene. Unmatched junction bases numbered 2, after V lost 6 bases and J lost 6 bases. CDR3 length equals 13 residues. This CDR3 reads CASSRQGANEQFF. DNA of the CDR3: TGTGCCAGCAGCAGACAGGGGGCCAATGAGCAGTTCTTC.

On this clone: The sample contains more than one DNA sequence encoding this CDR3. V and J are TRBV6-6 and TRBJ1-5; D gene uncertain. CDR3 length: 13 residues. Germline V lookup: CDR1 MNHNY, CDR2 SVGAGI (reference sequence). Trimming pared 0 bases from V and 3 bases from J, leaving 3 bases between. CDR3 bases: TGTGCCAGCAGTTACTCCCTCAATCAGCCCCAGCATTTT. Protein product: CASSYSLNQPQHF.

A few counts support this clone. This chain uses TRBV9 with TRBJ2-3; 8 bases agree with TRBD2. The CDR3 length is 14 residues. Trimming cost V 4 bases and J 6 bases; bases outside gene matches: 7. Germline V lookup: CDR1 SGDLS, CDR2 YYNGEE. The CDR3 here is CASSLSGGPDTQYF. The DNA for the CDR3 is TGTGCCAGCAGCCTATCGGGGGGGCCGGATACGCAGTATTTT.

J is TRBJ1-1 and V is TRBV5-1; D uncertain. The CDR3 totals 17 residues. Germline V gives CDR1 SGHRS, CDR2 YFSETQ. V gave up 0 bases and J gave up 0 bases, with 15 bases separating them. The CDR3 protein is CASSLAAAGSLNTEAFF. The CDR3 nucleotides are TGCGCCAGCAGCTTGGCCGCGGCGGGCAGCCTGAACACTGAAGCTTTCTTT.

The table lists this clone with a few counts. This sequence joins TRBV6-5 and TRBJ1-2, with TRBD1 as a possible D gene (5 bases). The germline V gene encodes CDR1 MNHEY and CDR2 SVGAGI. Trimming took 0 bases from V and 3 from J, leaving 8 bases between them. CDR3 length: 14 amino acids. DNA of the CDR3: TGTGCCAGCAGTTACTCCGGCAGGGACTATGGCTACACCTTC. This sequence encodes CASSYSGRDYGYTF.

This rearrangement joins TRBV5-4 to TRBJ2-1; the match to TRBD2 covers 9 bases. The CDR3 is 17 residues long. Trimming removed 4 bases from V and 0 bases from J; junction bases left unmatched: 8. Germline values: CDR1 SGHNT, CDR2 YYREEE (reference sequence). This CDR3 is CASSGAGGASSYNEQFF. CDR3 sequence (DNA): TGTGCCAGCAGCGGGGCGGGGGGGGCGAGCTCCTACAATGAGCAGTTCTTC.

This chain's CDR3 is CASSPGRDRGLFYGYTF. The CDR3 DNA follows: TGTGCCAGCAGCCCCGGCCGGGACAGGGGGTTGTTCTATGGCTACACCTTC. The V and J genes are TRBV7-8 and TRBJ1-2; 11 bases are shared with TRBD1. The V segment lost 5 bases and the J segment 4 bases; nucleotides outside the gene matches: 12. From germline, CDR1 is SGHVS and CDR2 FQNEAQ. The CDR3 is 17 amino acids.

This chain links TRBV5-1 with TRBJ2-7; D is unresolved. Germline V gene data show CDR1 as SGHRS and CDR2 as YFSETQ. The CDR3 runs to 15 residues. V was shortened by 5 bases and J by 5 bases, with 20 bases between the two germline ends. The CDR3 DNA is TGCGCCAGCAGGCCTCTATCGCGTCTCCCCCACGAGCAGTACTTC. Amino acids: CASRPLSRLPHEQYF.

On this clone itself: Additional DNA sequences in this sample encode the identical CDR3. The chain uses TRBV9 and TRBJ2-5, with TRBD2 identical over 8 bases. The CDR3 sequence is 14 residues long. Per the germline V gene, CDR1 is SGDLS and CDR2 is YYNGEE. The V gene end was trimmed by 2 bases and the J gene end by 5 bases; junction bases not matched to a gene: 5. CDR3 loop: CASSVAGGQETQYF. DNA of the CDR3: TGTGCCAGCAGCGTGGCGGGAGGCCAGGAGACCCAGTACTTC.

This clone occurred a few times. The genes are TRBV9 and TRBJ2-3; D might be TRBD1 (6 bases). From germline, CDR1 is SGDLS and CDR2 YYNGEE. V gave up 5 bases and J gave up 0 bases, with 16 bases separating them. The CDR3 is 16 amino acids. Written as DNA, the CDR3 is TGTGCCAGCAGTATACAGGGATCCACTAGCACAGATACGCAGTATTTT. Translated: CASSIQGSTSTDTQYF.

The chain uses TRBV6-5 and TRBJ1-5; 11 bases line up with TRBD1. The V gene end was trimmed by 8 bases and the J gene end by 4 bases; junction bases not matched to a gene: 1. Germline-derived CDR1 and CDR2 are MNHEY and SVGAGI. The CDR3 spans 13 residues. The CDR3 DNA reads as TGTGCCAGCCGGGACAGGGGGAATCAGCCCCAGCATTTT. This translates into CASRDRGNQPQHF.

This clone occurred a few times. The chain couples TRBV2 to TRBJ2-7; maybe TRBD1 (5 bases). Trimming shortened V by 2 bases and J by 2 bases, and 10 bases separated the two germline ends. The germline gives CDR1 SNHLY, CDR2 FYNNEI. The CDR3 runs to 14 residues. This chain's CDR3 is CASSEQGTTYEQYF. The CDR3 coding sequence is TGTGCCAGCAGTGAACAGGGCACTACCTACGAGCAGTACTTC. The full variable domain, completed using reference TRBV2 and TRBJ2-7, is EPEVTQTPSHQVTQMGQEVILRCVPISNHLYFYWYRQILGQKVEFLVSFYNNEISEKSEIFDDQFSVERPDGSNFTLKIRSTKLEDSAMYFCASSEQGTTYEQYFGPGTRLTVT.